Each of the 18 T cell receptor beta chains below was sequenced from the same sample in a study of cytomegalovirus exposure and HLA in healthy donors. The primer mix had 60 Vbeta and 13 Jbeta primers. Produced via immunoSEQ multiplex PCR; TCRdb's table is partial and in-frame only. The data hold roughly 97,000 clones, with roughly 85% observed a single time. Specimen: PBMCs. The receptors stem from a man in his fifties or sixties in good health and CMV-seropositive.

J is TRBJ1-1 and V is TRBV5-6; D is uncertain. Germline CDR1 and CDR2: SGHDT and YYEEEE. This CDR3 has 15 residues. Deletions cut 4 bases from V and 0 bases from J, with 13 bases between. This CDR3 reads CASSASRDLNTEAFF. The CDR3 nucleotides are TGTGCCAGCAGCGCGTCCCGGGATTTGAACACTGAAGCTTTCTTT.

This chain joins TRBV6-6 and TRBJ2-5; 7 nucleotides match TRBD1. The V segment lost 10 bases and the J segment 4 bases; nucleotides outside the gene matches: 9. The CDR3 totals 13 residues. Germline V CDR1 and CDR2: MNHNY, SVGAGI (reference sequence). The CDR3 reads CATQQGYGETQYF. Here the CDR3 DNA reads TGTGCCACACAACAGGGGTACGGAGAGACCCAGTACTTC.

The rearrangement links TRBV6-5 to TRBJ1-5; maybe TRBD1 (6 bases). Germline CDR1 reads MNHEY; CDR2 reads SVGAGI. Trimming removed 5 bases from V and 4 bases from J, with 15 bases in between. The CDR3 has 15 amino acids. The CDR3 sequence is CASSVGGAENQPQHF. DNA of the CDR3: TGTGCCAGCAGTGTGGGGGGGGCAGAGAATCAGCCCCAGCATTTT.

This chain connects TRBV10-2 to TRBJ2-5, with D maybe TRBD2 (5 bases). Germline-derived CDR1 and CDR2 are WSHSY and SAAADI. The CDR3 extends over 12 amino acids. Trimming stripped 7 bases from V and 5 bases from J, with 11 bases between. CDR3 in amino acids: CASKAGGETQYF. The CDR3 region has the DNA TGCGCCAGCAAGGCGGGTGGGGAGACCCAGTACTTC.

V usage is TRBV29-1 and J usage is TRBJ1-4; 9 bases map to TRBD1. V lost 6 bases to trimming and J lost 8 bases; unmatched junction nucleotides: 7. Germline V gene data show CDR1 as SQVTM and CDR2 as ANQGSEA. The CDR3 has 13 residues. The CDR3 nucleotides are TGCAGCGTGGGGGACAGGGTTGAGGAAAAACTGTTTTTT. It specifies CSVGDRVEEKLFF.

This chain uses TRBV5-1 with TRBJ1-1; D uncertain. V was pared by 0 bases and J by 2 bases, with 14 bases between. The germline gives CDR1 SGHRS, CDR2 YFSETQ. The CDR3 loop spans 16 amino acids. CDR3 loop: CASSLGTGLRNTEAFF. The CDR3 nucleotides read TGCGCCAGCAGCTTGGGCACGGGGTTACGAAACACTGAAGCTTTCTTT.

The table lists this clone with a few counts. V and J are TRBV7-9 and TRBJ2-3; the match to TRBD2 covers 14 bases. The length of the CDR3 is 16 residues. V lost 5 bases, J lost 7 bases, and 8 bases stayed unmatched. Germline CDR1 reads SEHNR; CDR2 reads FQNEAQ (reference sequence). The CDR3 sequence: CASSHTRLAGGHTQYF. CDR3 bases: TGTGCCAGCAGCCATACTCGACTAGCGGGGGGGCATACGCAGTATTTT.

The rearrangement uses TRBV5-6 and TRBJ2-3; 7 bases map to TRBD1. Germline assignment: CDR1 SGHDT and CDR2 YYEEEE. The CDR3 is 14 residues long. The ends lost 5 bases at V and 0 bases at J; junction bases unmatched: 3. The chain's CDR3 is CASRQGESTDTQYF. In nucleotides, the CDR3 is TGTGCCAGCAGGCAGGGGGAAAGCACAGATACGCAGTATTTT.

This clone has only a few counts. The chain combines TRBV9 with TRBJ2-1; D gene unclear. Germline lookup yields CDR1 SGDLS and CDR2 YYNGEE. This CDR3 has 14 residues. Trimming cost V 0 bases and J 8 bases, with 12 bases left between them. The CDR3 loop reads CASSVEAGWDEQFF. Here the CDR3 DNA reads TGTGCCAGCAGCGTAGAAGCAGGCTGGGATGAGCAGTTCTTC.

Points on this clone: This specimen includes other DNA sequences encoding the same CDR3. The V call is TRBV11-2, the J call TRBJ2-3, with 8 nucleotides matching TRBD2. V shed 6 bases, J shed 1 base, and the junction held 6 bases outside the gene matches. This CDR3 contains 15 residues. Looked up from germline, CDR1 is SGHAT and CDR2 is FQNNGV. The CDR3 DNA follows: TGTGCCAGCAGTTTGCTGCGGGGGGGCACAGATACGCAGTATTTT. Amino acids: CASSLLRGGTDTQYF.

V and J are TRBV29-1 and TRBJ1-1; TRBD1 might be the D (6 bases). The CDR3 spans 14 residues. Per the germline V gene, CDR1 is SQVTM and CDR2 is ANQGSEA. V lost 2 bases to trimming and J lost 4 bases, with 14 bases between them. CDR3 nucleotide sequence: TGCAGCGTTGAAAACGTAATAGGGGGCACTGAAGCTTTCTTT. Protein sequence: CSVENVIGGTEAFF.

This chain uses TRBV15 with TRBJ2-7; weak D call: TRBD2 (6 bases). In germline, CDR1 is LNHNV, CDR2 YYDKDF (reference sequence). The germline V and J ends were trimmed by 1 base and 2 bases, with 18 bases remaining between them. The CDR3 totals 17 residues. Here the CDR3 reads CATSRGSFGGEPYEQYF. CDR3 in DNA: TGTGCCACCAGCAGAGGGTCCTTTGGCGGGGAACCCTACGAGCAGTACTTC.

The chain employs TRBV7-9 and TRBJ2-3, with D maybe TRBD2 (6 bases). V lost 5 bases to trimming and J lost 4 bases, with 19 bases between them. Germline assignment: CDR1 SEHNR and CDR2 FQNEAQ (reference sequence). The length of the CDR3 is 16 residues. The CDR3: CASSPKPGVFPDTQYF. The CDR3 DNA reads TGTGCCAGCAGCCCCAAGCCGGGAGTCTTCCCAGATACGCAGTATTTT.

The chain combines TRBV18 with TRBJ1-1; TRBD1 matches 9 bases. J lost 6 bases, V lost 3 bases, and 5 bases had no gene match. The germline CDR1 and CDR2 sequences are KGHSH and LQKENI. CDR3 length equals 14 residues. For the CDR3, the DNA is TGTGCCAGCTCACCCGACAGGGGGGAGGCTGAAGCTTTCTTT. Residues: CASSPDRGEAEAFF.

This rearrangement joins TRBV1 to TRBJ2-3; the table's D call of TRBD2 was not tested on the DNA. TRBV1 constitutes a pseudogene. This CDR3 is 18 amino acids long. The CDR3 region is CTSSQERWWRPGTDTQYF. The CDR3 bases are TGCACCAGCAGCCAAGAACGTTGGTGGCGGCCAGGCACAGATACGCAGTATTTT.

The chain carries TRBV7-2 and TRBJ2-5; perhaps TRBD1 as D (6 bases). Trimming pared 2 bases from V and 5 bases from J, leaving 6 bases between. CDR1 and CDR2 from the germline V gene are SGHTA and FQGNSA. There are 12 residues in the CDR3. CDR3 coding DNA: TGTGCCAGCAGCTTACAGGGGGAGACCCAGTACTTC. Residues: CASSLQGETQYF.

This clone was counted once. This chain connects TRBV6-5 to TRBJ2-7, with 8 bases aligning to TRBD1. J was trimmed by 1 base and V by 0 bases; bases with no gene match: 5. The CDR3 is 16 residues long. CDR1 is MNHEY, CDR2 SVGAGI, per germline. The CDR3 nucleotides are TGTGCCAGCAGTTACTCGAGACAGGGGAATTCCTACGAGCAGTACTTC. This gives the protein CASSYSRQGNSYEQYF.

This chain uses TRBV5-1 with TRBJ1-2; possible D gene TRBD1, 5 bases. V gave up 0 bases and J gave up 1 base, with 7 bases separating them. The length of the CDR3 is 14 residues. Germline CDR1 SGHRS, CDR2 YFSETQ. The CDR3, as DNA: TGCGCCAGCAGCTTGGACAGGCTTAACTATGGCTACACCTTC. This gives the protein CASSLDRLNYGYTF. The full variable domain, completed using reference TRBV5-1 and TRBJ1-2, is KAGVTQTPRYLIKTRGQQVTLSCSPISGHRSVSWYQQTPGQGLQFLFEYFSETQRNKGNFPGRFSGRQFSNSRSEMNVSTLELGDSALYLCASSLDRLNYGYTFGSGTRLTVV.